The 16 T cell receptor beta chains in this list originate from one sample, sequenced in a study of CD8 T cells in Susac syndrome. When the RNA was reverse transcribed, random hexamers were used with an input of 0.5 to 1 ug. In TCRdb, the immunoSEQ multiplex PCR reads were re-called with MiXCR into one record per CDR3 protein. The sample has 250,000 to 300,000 distinct CDR3 sequences, approximately 89% seen once. What was sequenced was CD8+ T cells from PBMCs. The source is a human donor with multiple sclerosis.

This chain joins TRBV7-6 and TRBJ2-7; D remains ambiguous. This CDR3 contains 15 residues. Per the germline V gene, CDR1 is SGHVS and CDR2 is FNYEAQ. The germline V and J ends were trimmed by 2 bases and 2 bases, with 13 bases remaining between them. For the CDR3, the DNA is TGTGCCAGCAGCTTAAGTTTCGGGTCCCCCTACGAGCAGTACTTC. Translating gives CASSLSFGSPYEQYF.

The CDR3 region has the DNA TGTGCCAGCAGTTTAGAGTCAGGTTTCGGTGAAAAACTGTTTTTT. This sequence encodes CASSLESGFGEKLFF. The genes are TRBV12-3 or TRBV12-4 and TRBJ1-4; D remains unclear. V dropped 1 base and J dropped 7 bases, with 13 bases sitting between them. The CDR3 is made up of 15 amino acids.

This sequence joins TRBV28 and TRBJ2-4, with D unclear. Trimming stripped 5 bases from V and 1 base from J, with 12 bases between. The germline gives CDR1 MDHEN, CDR2 SYDVKM. This CDR3 spans 15 amino acids. This chain's CDR3 is CASSHLFLAKNIQYF. In DNA form, the CDR3 reads TGTGCCAGCAGTCACCTTTTTCTTGCCAAAAACATTCAGTACTTC. Filled out from reference TRBV28 and TRBJ2-4, the complete variable domain reads DVKVTQSSRYLVKRTGEKVFLECVQDMDHENMFWYRQDPGLGLRLIYFSYDVKMKEKGDIPEGYSVSREKKERFSLILESASTNQTSMYLCASSHLFLAKNIQYFGAGTRLSVL.

The gene calls are TRBV28 and TRBJ2-1; possible D gene TRBD2, 5 bases. CDR1 is MDHEN, CDR2 SYDVKM, per germline. The CDR3 consists of 15 residues. V was clipped by 5 bases and J by 5 bases, with 16 bases between them. The CDR3 here is CASSLTLGIDNEQFF. CDR3 nucleotides: TGTGCCAGCAGTCTGACACTAGGGATAGACAATGAGCAGTTCTTC.

In this sample, this clonotype turned up once. This chain links TRBV19 with TRBJ1-1, with a possible D match to TRBD1 (5 bases). The V end was cut by 8 bases, the J end by 3 bases, with 10 bases between. This CDR3 spans 12 amino acids. CDR1 LNHDA and CDR2 SQIVND come from the germline V gene (reference sequence). CDR3 loop: CASREGDTEAFF. DNA of the CDR3: TGTGCCAGTCGGGAAGGGGACACTGAAGCTTTCTTT.

The rearrangement links TRBV19 to TRBJ1-1; the D gene is possibly TRBD1 (6 bases). Germline CDR1 is LNHDA and CDR2 is SQIVND (reference sequence). The CDR3 has 14 residues. Trimming shortened V by 5 bases and J by 2 bases, and 12 bases separated the two germline ends. The CDR3 nucleotides are TGTGCCAGTAGTTTTGGGACACCTAACACTGAAGCTTTCTTT. Its protein product is CASSFGTPNTEAFF.

CDR3 in amino acids: CASSSGGGWELFF. In nucleotides, the CDR3 is TGTGCCAGCAGTTCCGGCGGCGGTTGGGAACTGTTTTTT. This rearrangement joins TRBV27 to TRBJ1-4; no reliable D call. V gave up 4 bases and J gave up 12 bases, with 15 bases separating them. CDR1 is MNHEY, CDR2 SMNVEV, per germline (reference sequence). This CDR3 has 13 amino acids.

The chain employs TRBV5-4 and TRBJ2-5, with D tentatively TRBD1 or TRBD2 (5 bases each). V lost 3 bases and J lost 7, with 16 bases in between. There are 14 residues in the CDR3. Germline CDR1 and CDR2: SGHNT and YYREEE (reference sequence). CDR3 loop: CASSSAQGVLTQYF. Here the CDR3 DNA reads TGTGCCAGCAGCTCAGCTCAGGGAGTTTTGACCCAGTACTTC.

This chain connects TRBV7-9 to TRBJ2-1; D remains unclear. Germline V gene data show CDR1 as SEHNR and CDR2 as FQNEAQ (reference sequence). The CDR3 runs to 13 residues. The V and J ends lost 1 base and 9 bases respectively, with 10 bases between them. CDR3 region: CASSLVRGTEQFF. The CDR3 nucleotides read TGTGCCAGCAGCTTAGTTCGTGGTACTGAGCAGTTCTTC.

This clonotype showed up just a few times. J is TRBJ2-7 and V is TRBV7-6; D is tentatively TRBD1 or TRBD2 (5 bases each). The ends were cut back, 4 bases at V and 7 bases at J, with 14 bases in the middle. The CDR3 contains 13 residues. Per the germline V gene, CDR1 is SGHVS and CDR2 is FNYEAQ. DNA of the CDR3: TGTGCCAGCAGCTCGGGGCCAGTGGGGGAGCAGTACTTC. It encodes CASSSGPVGEQYF.

V and J are TRBV28 and TRBJ2-7; TRBD1 might be the D (5 bases). The CDR3 runs 12 residues. Germline CDR1 is MDHEN and CDR2 is SYDVKM. Deletions cut 6 bases from V and 7 bases from J, with 13 bases between. CDR3 loop: CASSRPQGEQYF. The CDR3 DNA is TGTGCCAGCAGCAGACCGCAGGGTGAGCAGTACTTC.

The chain links TRBV27 to TRBJ2-7; perhaps TRBD1 as D (6 bases). The CDR3 runs 14 residues. Germline assignment: CDR1 MNHEY and CDR2 SMNVEV (reference sequence). Trimming shortened V by 6 bases and J by 3 bases, and 15 bases separated the two germline ends. The chain's CDR3 is CASRAPTGRYEQYF. CDR3 nucleotides: TGTGCCAGCAGAGCCCCCACAGGGCGCTACGAGCAGTACTTC.

V and J are TRBV27 and TRBJ1-5; the D gene is possibly TRBD1 (5 bases). CDR3 length: 13 amino acids. Germline lookup yields CDR1 MNHEY and CDR2 SMNVEV (reference sequence). V dropped 5 bases and J dropped 3 bases, with 8 bases sitting between them. This CDR3 reads CASSDRLNQPQHF. The CDR3 DNA sequence: TGTGCCAGCAGTGACAGACTCAATCAGCCCCAGCATTTT.

Concerning this clonotype: A read error may produce the germline difference seen at one junction end. The chain has TRBV13 and TRBJ2-2; the match to TRBD2 covers 8 bases. Germline V gene data show CDR1 as PRHDT and CDR2 as FYEKMQ (reference sequence). This CDR3 is 16 amino acids long. Written as DNA, the CDR3 is TGTGCCAGCAGCCCAGGAGCGGGGGCGAACACCGAGGAGCTGTTTTTT. Translated: CASSPGAGANTEELFF. Full variable domain (outside the CDR3, taken from reference TRBV13 and TRBJ2-2): AAGVIQSPRHLIKEKRETATLKCYPIPRHDTVYWYQQGPGQDPQFLISFYEKMQSDKGSIPDRFSAQQFSDYHSELNMSSLELGDSALYFCASSPGAGANTEELFFGEGSRLTVL.

The chain joins TRBV27 to TRBJ2-5; D is possibly TRBD2 (5 bases). V lost 0 bases to trimming and J lost 2 bases, with 10 bases between them. This CDR3 is built from 15 residues. Germline V CDR1 and CDR2: MNHEY, SMNVEV (reference sequence). CDR3 DNA: TGTGCCAGCAGTTTATCGGCTAGCCCACAAGAGACCCAGTACTTC. As protein: CASSLSASPQETQYF.

The rearrangement uses TRBV20-1 and TRBJ1-5; D not resolved. Germline V gene data show CDR1 as DFQATT and CDR2 as SNEGSKA (reference sequence). V lost 5 bases, J lost 11 bases, and 16 bases lay in between. This CDR3 comprises 12 residues. CDR3 in amino acids: CSAPLNGLTQHF. The CDR3, as DNA: TGCAGTGCTCCCCTGAATGGACTGACCCAGCATTTT.